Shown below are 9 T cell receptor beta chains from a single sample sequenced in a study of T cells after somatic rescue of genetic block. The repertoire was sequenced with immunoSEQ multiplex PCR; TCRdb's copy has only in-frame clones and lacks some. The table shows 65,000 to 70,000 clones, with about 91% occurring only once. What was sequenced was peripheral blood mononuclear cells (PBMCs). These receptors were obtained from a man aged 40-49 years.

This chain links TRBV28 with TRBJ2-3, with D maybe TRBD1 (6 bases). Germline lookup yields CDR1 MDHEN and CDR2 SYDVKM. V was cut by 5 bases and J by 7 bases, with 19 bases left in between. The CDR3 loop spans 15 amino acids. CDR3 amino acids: CASSTTGSSANTQYF. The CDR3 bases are TGTGCCAGCAGTACTACAGGGAGTTCCGCCAATACGCAGTATTTT.

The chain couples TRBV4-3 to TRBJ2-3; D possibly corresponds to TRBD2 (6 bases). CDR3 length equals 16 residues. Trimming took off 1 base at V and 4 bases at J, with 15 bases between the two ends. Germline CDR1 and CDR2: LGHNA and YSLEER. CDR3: CASSQGGGIGPDTQYF. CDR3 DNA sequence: TGCGCCAGCAGCCAAGGGGGCGGGATAGGACCAGATACGCAGTATTTT.

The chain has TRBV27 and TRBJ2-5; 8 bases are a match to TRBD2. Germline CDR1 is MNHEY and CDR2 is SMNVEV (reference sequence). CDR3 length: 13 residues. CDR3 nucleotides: TGTGTTCTCACTAGCGGACTTCAAGAGACCCAGTACTTC. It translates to CVLTSGLQETQYF.

The CDR3 loop reads CASSLSGVSNQPQHF. CDR3 sequence (DNA): TGTGCCAGCAGCTTATCAGGGGTGAGCAATCAGCCCCAGCATTTT. The chain uses TRBV7-2 and TRBJ1-5, with a tentative D call TRBD1 (6 bases). This CDR3 has 15 residues. The ends were cut back, 2 bases at V and 1 base at J, with 9 bases in the middle. The germline gives CDR1 SGHTA, CDR2 FQGNSA.

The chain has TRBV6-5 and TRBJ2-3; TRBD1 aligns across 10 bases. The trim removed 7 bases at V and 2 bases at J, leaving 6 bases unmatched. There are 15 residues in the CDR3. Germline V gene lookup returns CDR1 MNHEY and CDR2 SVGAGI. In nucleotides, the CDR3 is TGTGCCAGCAAAATAGGGACAGGGGACACAGATACGCAGTATTTT. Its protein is CASKIGTGDTDTQYF.

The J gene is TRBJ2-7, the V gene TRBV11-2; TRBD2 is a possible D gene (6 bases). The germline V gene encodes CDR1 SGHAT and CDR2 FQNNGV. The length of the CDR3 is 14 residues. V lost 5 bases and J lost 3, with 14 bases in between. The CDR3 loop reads CASSERGGHYEQYF. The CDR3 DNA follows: TGTGCCAGCAGCGAACGGGGAGGTCACTACGAGCAGTACTTC. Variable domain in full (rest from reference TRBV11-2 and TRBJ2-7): EAGVAQSPRYKIIEKRQSVAFWCNPISGHATLYWYQQILGQGPKLLIQFQNNGVVDDSQLPKDRFSAERLKGVDSTLKIQPAKLEDSAVYLCASSERGGHYEQYFGPGTRLTVT.

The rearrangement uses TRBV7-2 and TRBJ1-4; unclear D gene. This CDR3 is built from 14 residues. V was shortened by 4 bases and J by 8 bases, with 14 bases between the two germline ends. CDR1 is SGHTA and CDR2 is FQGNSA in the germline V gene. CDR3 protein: CASSSPRIGEKLFF. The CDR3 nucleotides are TGTGCCAGCAGCTCCCCGAGAATAGGGGAAAAACTGTTTTTT.

The DNA of the CDR3 is TGCGCCAGCAGCCGAATATGGAGAGAGACCCAGTACTTC. Translating gives CASSRIWRETQYF. The gene calls are TRBV4-1 and TRBJ2-5; D is uncertain. Germline values: CDR1 MGHRA, CDR2 YSYEKL. The CDR3 contains 13 residues. Trimming shortened V by 4 bases and J by 4 bases, and 10 bases separated the two germline ends.

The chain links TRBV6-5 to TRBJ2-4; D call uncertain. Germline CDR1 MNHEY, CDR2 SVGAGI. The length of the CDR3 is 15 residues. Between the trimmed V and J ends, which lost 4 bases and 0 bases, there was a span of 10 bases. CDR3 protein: CASSSSGGAKNIQYF. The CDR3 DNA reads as TGTGCCAGCAGTTCCTCCGGTGGAGCCAAAAACATTCAGTACTTC.